This TCR beta chain was obtained from a study of human versus mouse CDR3 diversity and MHC coevolution. Study results and limitations: Compared with mice, human CDR3s carried more deletions and insertions on average. Most of the three human donors had the lowest clonal inequality.

The CDR3 runs to 15 residues. V trimming: 5 bases; J trimming: 11 bases; junction bases outside the gene matches: 14. Per the germline V gene, CDR1 is SGHTA and CDR2 is FQGNSA. Remarks on this clone: Its target is unknown.

Assay used: immunoSEQ multiplex PCR; TCRdb lists only in-frame clones, some missing. Found here are tens of thousands of clones, around 94% of them singletons; the top ten hold 18%. J is TRBJ1-5 and V is TRBV7-2, with 8 bases that match TRBD1. The source is a person aged 55-75 years in good health. Material: naive CD4+ T cells from blood. Subset reported: CD45RO-negative CD62L-positive naive CD4 T cells. The CDR3 coding sequence is TGTGCCAGCAGCCCCGGACAGGGTCCCACCTGGGCCCAGCATTTT. It translates to CASSPGQGPTWAQHF.